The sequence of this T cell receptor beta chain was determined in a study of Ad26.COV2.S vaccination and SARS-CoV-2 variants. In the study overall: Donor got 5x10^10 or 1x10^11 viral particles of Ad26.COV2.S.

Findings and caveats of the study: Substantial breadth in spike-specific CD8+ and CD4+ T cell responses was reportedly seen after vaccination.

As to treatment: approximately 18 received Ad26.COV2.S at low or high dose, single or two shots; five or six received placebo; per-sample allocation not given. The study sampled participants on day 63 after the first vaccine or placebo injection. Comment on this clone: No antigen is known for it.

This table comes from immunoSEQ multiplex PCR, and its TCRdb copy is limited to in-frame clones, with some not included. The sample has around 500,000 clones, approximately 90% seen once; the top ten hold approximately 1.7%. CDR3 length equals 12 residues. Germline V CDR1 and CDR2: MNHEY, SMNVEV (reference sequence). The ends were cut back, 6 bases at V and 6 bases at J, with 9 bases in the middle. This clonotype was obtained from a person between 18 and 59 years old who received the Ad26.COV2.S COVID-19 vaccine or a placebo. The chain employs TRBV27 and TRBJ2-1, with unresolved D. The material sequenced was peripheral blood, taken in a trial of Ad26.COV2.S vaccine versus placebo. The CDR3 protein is CASRRSINEQFF. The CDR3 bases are TGTGCCAGCAGGAGGAGTATCAATGAGCAGTTCTTC.